This TCR beta chain was recorded in a study of OX40 agonist ivuxolimab in advanced cancers. Study context: Averaging around 60 years in age, with a range of 23 to 79, the cohort was about 83% male. Allowance was made for prior anti-PD-1, anti-PD-L1 or anti-CTLA-4 therapy, and approximately 40% had some. General study points: CD4+ and CD8+ blood T cells expanded clonally by week 6 at 0.1 to 3.0 mg/kg. Compared with others, partial responders at 0.1-3.0 mg/kg displayed clonal expansion among the lowest.

Method: immunoSEQ multiplex PCR; TCRdb's copy keeps in-frame clones and lacks some. The sample has 40,000 to 55,000 clones; around 93% are singletons. CDR3 length equals 13 residues. From germline, CDR1 is LNHNV and CDR2 YYDKDF (reference sequence). V was cut by 6 bases and J by 2 bases, with 11 bases left in between. Worth noting for this clone: Its antigen is unidentified.

The genes are TRBV15 and TRBJ2-7; unclear D gene. Sample: CD4+ or CD8+ T cells sorted from blood, taken in a trial of the OX40 agonist ivuxolimab. The TCR was taken from an adult with an advanced solid tumor such as melanoma, head and neck, liver or kidney cancer. In nucleotides, the CDR3 is TGTGCCACCAGTGAAACAGAAACCTACGAGCAGTACTTC. It encodes CATSETETYEQYF.